This entry lists 2 T cell receptor beta chains sequenced from one sample in a study of graft-versus-host responses after intestinal transplantation. Assay: immunoSEQ multiplex PCR; the TCRdb copy retains only in-frame clones and omits some. This sample has 9,500 to 12,000 clones, with around 80% found just once. The material sequenced was PBMCs, taken nearly 500 days after intestinal transplant. These receptors were obtained from a human patient who received an intestinal transplant, so some T cells may come from the graft donor.

The chain combines TRBV6-6 with TRBJ1-2; 8 bases match TRBD1. CDR1 is MNHNY, CDR2 SVGAGI, per germline (reference sequence). This CDR3 has 15 residues. The V segment lost 6 bases and the J segment 3 bases; nucleotides outside the gene matches: 9. In DNA form, the CDR3 reads TGTGCCAGCAGGGAAGGACAGGGTCTTGACTATGGCTACACCTTC. This codes for CASREGQGLDYGYTF.

The rearrangement joins TRBV14 to TRBJ1-2; D may be TRBD1 (5 bases). Germline V gene data show CDR1 as SGHDN and CDR2 as FVKESK. Trimming took 0 bases from V and 6 from J, leaving 11 bases between them. This CDR3 spans 14 amino acids. The CDR3 DNA follows: TGTGCCAGCAGCCAAGATATGGGGGGAAATGGCTACACCTTC. Its translation: CASSQDMGGNGYTF.